What follows are 18 T cell receptor beta chains derived from one specimen sequenced in a study of blood T cell repertoires in COVID-19. The table came from immunoSEQ multiplex PCR; TCRdb's copy has only in-frame clones and leaves some out. Of tens of thousands of clones in the sample, 80% to 85% were seen once. The source material was peripheral blood. The receptors were sampled from a woman of 80 years or more with COVID-19, enrolled during active disease.

The chain carries TRBV18 and TRBJ2-3; 13 nucleotides align to TRBD2. In germline, CDR1 is KGHSH, CDR2 LQKENI. The CDR3 length is 18 residues. Trimming at V came to 3 bases and at J to 0 bases, leaving 6 bases not matched to a gene. The DNA for the CDR3 is TGTGCCAGCTCACCCTTTGGACTAGCGGGAGCCAGCACAGATACGCAGTATTTT. Its translation: CASSPFGLAGASTDTQYF.

The CDR3 sequence is CASSLEDRGYHYGYTF. In DNA, the CDR3 is TGTGCCAGCAGCTTAGAAGACAGGGGGTACCACTATGGCTACACCTTC. The chain has TRBV7-9 and TRBJ1-2; 9 positions agree with TRBD1. J gave up 3 bases and V 1 base, and 6 bases lay outside the gene matches. Germline-derived CDR1 and CDR2 are SEHNR and FQNEAQ (reference sequence). The CDR3 sequence is 16 residues long.

This clone appeared a few times. This chain uses TRBV5-6 with TRBJ1-1; D is uncertain. This CDR3 comprises 15 residues. The V and J ends lost 1 base and 3 bases respectively, with 13 bases between them. The germline V gene has CDR1 SGHDT and CDR2 YYEEEE. Here the CDR3 reads CASSLFGSGDTEAFF. DNA for the CDR3: TGTGCCAGCAGCTTGTTTGGTTCCGGGGACACTGAAGCTTTCTTT.

The chain is built from TRBV11-2 and TRBJ2-5; 8 nucleotides match TRBD1. V dropped 7 bases and J dropped 1; count of bases not matched to a gene: 14. The germline gives CDR1 SGHAT, CDR2 FQNNGV. This CDR3 region has 17 residues. The CDR3: CASKLNTGGTLQETQYF. The CDR3 DNA follows: TGTGCCAGCAAACTAAATACAGGGGGAACCCTCCAAGAGACCCAGTACTTC.

This chain uses TRBV19 with TRBJ1-5, with D tentatively TRBD1 (6 bases). The CDR3 has 15 amino acids. The germline CDR1 and CDR2 sequences are LNHDA and SQIVND (reference sequence). Trimming took off 1 base at V and 4 bases at J, with 11 bases between the two ends. The CDR3 sequence: CASSIAQGKNQPQHF. CDR3 bases: TGTGCCAGTAGTATAGCACAGGGTAAAAATCAGCCCCAGCATTTT.

The CDR3: CASSPMERDGEQYF. CDR3 coding DNA: TGTGCCAGCAGCCCGATGGAGCGGGATGGAGAGCAGTACTTC. The chain is built from TRBV28 and TRBJ2-7; 7 bases match TRBD2. The trim removed 6 bases at V and 7 bases at J, leaving 12 bases unmatched. The CDR3 runs 14 residues. CDR1 MDHEN and CDR2 SYDVKM come from the germline V gene. Complete variable domain (other parts from reference TRBV28 and TRBJ2-7): DVKVTQSSRYLVKRTGEKVFLECVQDMDHENMFWYRQDPGLGLRLIYFSYDVKMKEKGDIPEGYSVSREKKERFSLILESASTNQTSMYLCASSPMERDGEQYFGPGTRLTVT.

The gene calls are TRBV27 and TRBJ2-7; D not certain. Germline V gene lookup returns CDR1 MNHEY and CDR2 SMNVEV (reference sequence). The CDR3 has 13 amino acids. Trimming removed 3 bases at V and 2 bases at J, with 8 bases between. Here the CDR3 reads CASSFGTTYEQYF. CDR3 nucleotide sequence: TGTGCCAGCAGTTTTGGCACTACCTACGAGCAGTACTTC.

This rearrangement joins TRBV27 to TRBJ2-1, with TRBD2 as a possible D gene (6 bases). V dropped 2 bases and J dropped 7 bases, with 15 bases sitting between them. The CDR3 runs to 15 residues. Germline CDR1 reads MNHEY; CDR2 reads SMNVEV (reference sequence). The CDR3 here is CASSLGGGPNNEQFF. Written as DNA, the CDR3 is TGTGCCAGCAGTTTAGGGGGAGGTCCGAATAATGAGCAGTTCTTC.

This chain connects TRBV14 to TRBJ2-7; TRBD2 aligns across 13 bases. Germline lookup yields CDR1 SGHDN and CDR2 FVKESK. The CDR3 loop spans 16 amino acids. V trimming: 4 bases; J trimming: 3 bases; junction bases outside the gene matches: 6. Written as DNA, the CDR3 is TGTGCCAGCAGCCTATCCGGGACTAGCGGGATCTACGAGCAGTACTTC. Encoded protein: CASSLSGTSGIYEQYF.

CDR3 protein: CASSPDPAGAEAFF. The CDR3 DNA sequence: TGTGCCAGCAGCCCGGACCCGGCGGGGGCTGAAGCTTTCTTT. The rearrangement uses TRBV7-9 and TRBJ1-1; TRBD1 might be the D (5 bases). The CDR3 covers 14 residues. CDR1 SEHNR and CDR2 FQNEAQ come from the germline V gene (reference sequence). Trimming took 5 bases from V and 6 from J, leaving 16 bases between them.

This sequence joins TRBV23-1 and TRBJ2-1; 10 bases fit TRBD1. TRBV23-1 is an open reading frame, and its role is uncertain. V shed 7 bases and J 4 bases; nucleotides not matched to a gene: 7. The CDR3 loop spans 15 amino acids. This CDR3 reads CASNQDRGPYNEQFF. In DNA form, the CDR3 reads TGCGCCAGCAACCAAGACAGGGGGCCTTACAATGAGCAGTTCTTC.

This clone was picked up one time. V and J are TRBV18 and TRBJ1-1; D gene uncertain. Trimming removed 3 bases at V and 0 bases at J, with 14 bases between. Per the germline V gene, CDR1 is KGHSH and CDR2 is LQKENI. CDR3 length: 16 residues. CDR3 coding DNA: TGTGCCAGCTCACCCGTGAGGGTTGGGATGAACACTGAAGCTTTCTTT. It is translated as CASSPVRVGMNTEAFF.

This chain uses TRBV15 with TRBJ2-1, with 10 bases aligning to TRBD2. Germline V gene sequence: CDR1 LNHNV, CDR2 YYDKDF (reference sequence). V was clipped by 0 bases and J by 7 bases; unmatched bases: 3. The CDR3 covers 15 residues. CDR3 sequence reads: CATSRDGLAANEQFF. Here the CDR3 DNA reads TGTGCCACCAGCAGAGATGGACTAGCGGCAAATGAGCAGTTCTTC.

The chain combines TRBV7-9 with TRBJ1-1, with 7 bases that match TRBD1. V dropped 4 bases and J dropped 5; count of bases not matched to a gene: 7. CDR1 and CDR2 from the germline V gene are SEHNR and FQNEAQ (reference sequence). This CDR3 is built from 14 residues. The CDR3 is CASSSTGVWTEAFF. The CDR3 nucleotides are TGTGCCAGCAGCTCCACAGGGGTGTGGACTGAAGCTTTCTTT.

This chain joins TRBV13 and TRBJ2-7; 8 bases are shared with TRBD2. Germline V gives CDR1 PRHDT, CDR2 FYEKMQ (reference sequence). With 5 bases clipped from V and 3 bases from J, the junction kept 9 bases outside the gene matches. This CDR3 is 15 amino acids long. The chain's CDR3 is CASSPRGLVGYEQYF. CDR3 coding DNA: TGTGCCAGCAGCCCCAGGGGACTAGTTGGCTACGAGCAGTACTTC.

V gene TRBV14 combines with J gene TRBJ2-5, with D perhaps TRBD2 (5 bases). V lost 1 base to trimming and J lost 7 bases, with 13 bases between them. The germline V gene has CDR1 SGHDN and CDR2 FVKESK. The CDR3 length is 14 residues. The chain's CDR3 is CASSQGRLGGTQYF. DNA for the CDR3: TGTGCCAGCAGCCAAGGACGTCTCGGAGGGACCCAGTACTTC.

The V and J genes are TRBV5-1 and TRBJ2-1; D is uncertain. V lost 0 bases to trimming and J lost 6 bases, with 10 bases between them. This CDR3 is built from 14 residues. Germline CDR1 SGHRS, CDR2 YFSETQ. The CDR3 loop reads CASSLVVSSNEQFF. For the CDR3, the DNA is TGCGCCAGCAGCTTGGTGGTTAGCAGCAATGAGCAGTTCTTC.

This sequence joins TRBV7-9 and TRBJ1-1; D ambiguous. CDR3 size: 12 residues. Germline V lookup: CDR1 SEHNR, CDR2 FQNEAQ (reference sequence). V lost 3 bases to trimming and J lost 4 bases, with 6 bases between them. As DNA, the CDR3 is TGTGCCAGCAGCTTGGCGGGCACTGAAGCTTTCTTT. Residues: CASSLAGTEAFF.